A single sample gave rise to the 21 T cell receptor beta chains below, sequenced in a study of vaccination effects on CD4 cells after COVID-19. ViraFEST used viral peptide pools to expand antigen-specific CD4+ T cells before sequencing. Researchers isolated CD4+ T cells once about eleven days of culture had elapsed. No antigen has been assigned to these receptors. Produced via immunoSEQ multiplex PCR; TCRdb's table is partial and in-frame only. Altogether around 12,000 clones are present, just under 75% being singletons, with the ten largest covering less than 25%. The specimen comprised CD4+ T cells from PBMCs cultured with HCoV-229E spike peptides, sampled before COVID-19 vaccination. The receptors come from a human donor who received a COVID-19 vaccine.

The rearrangement uses TRBV7-8 and TRBJ2-3; D is unclear. Germline V gene lookup returns CDR1 SGHVS and CDR2 FQNEAQ. V was trimmed by 1 base and J by 6 bases, leaving 11 bases between them. The CDR3 totals 14 residues. CDR3: CASSLGVGWDTQYF. The CDR3 nucleotides are TGTGCCAGCAGCTTAGGCGTAGGTTGGGATACGCAGTATTTT. The variable domain in full, completed from reference TRBV7-8 and TRBJ2-3, reads GAGVSQSPRYKVAKRGQDVALRCDPISGHVSLFWYQQALGQGPEFLTYFQNEAQLDKSGLPSDRFFAERPEGSVSTLKIQRTQQEDSAVYLCASSLGVGWDTQYFGPGTRLTVL.

The rearrangement joins TRBV7-2 to TRBJ1-1; 8 nucleotides match TRBD1. V trimming: 6 bases; J trimming: 1 base; junction bases outside the gene matches: 10. CDR1 is SGHTA, CDR2 FQGNSA, per germline. This CDR3 comprises 16 residues. The CDR3 loop is CASSREGTGGNTEAFF. The CDR3 coding sequence is TGTGCCAGCAGTCGAGAGGGGACAGGAGGGAACACTGAAGCTTTCTTT.

CDR3 amino acids: CASRQMGPWRDEQFF. The CDR3 nucleotides are TGTGCCAGTAGGCAAATGGGACCGTGGAGGGATGAGCAGTTCTTC. This chain links TRBV19 with TRBJ2-1; possible D gene TRBD2, 6 bases. The CDR3 length is 15 residues. V gave up 6 bases and J gave up 8 bases, with 20 bases separating them. Germline V CDR1 and CDR2: LNHDA, SQIVND (reference sequence).

This chain joins TRBV6-2 or TRBV6-3 and TRBJ2-1; D is uncertain. The CDR3 is 11 residues long. Germline assignment: CDR1 MNHEY and CDR2 SVGEGT. V gave up 5 bases and J gave up 9 bases, with 8 bases separating them. The CDR3 nucleotides are TGTGCCAGCAGTCAGAGCATTGAGCAGTTCTTC. This sequence encodes CASSQSIEQFF.

In its sample, this clone was seen a few times. The rearrangement joins TRBV7-9 to TRBJ2-7; TRBD2 agrees at 12 bases. The CDR3 covers 18 residues. Germline loops: CDR1 SEHNR, CDR2 FQNEAQ (reference sequence). The V and J ends lost 4 bases and 0 bases, in that order; junction bases with no gene match: 10. CDR3 sequence (DNA): TGTGCCAGCAGCTCCAAAGGACTAGCGGGGACCGCCTCCTACGAGCAGTACTTC. It specifies CASSSKGLAGTASYEQYF.

The V and J genes are TRBV4-1 and TRBJ2-7, with a weak D call TRBD1 (5 bases). Germline CDR1 and CDR2: MGHRA and YSYEKL. The CDR3 length is 11 residues. V gave up 3 bases and J gave up 6 bases, with 6 bases separating them. The chain's CDR3 is CASSQGREQYF. The CDR3 DNA reads as TGCGCCAGCAGCCAGGGGCGCGAGCAGTACTTC.

The chain employs TRBV7-9 and TRBJ2-5, with D possibly TRBD2 on 5 matching bases. V gave up 3 bases and J gave up 10 bases, with 21 bases separating them. This CDR3 is built from 15 residues. Germline lookup yields CDR1 SEHNR and CDR2 FQNEAQ (reference sequence). CDR3 DNA: TGTGCCAGCAGCTTGGGCCCGGGGTACCGAGGGATCCAGTACTTC. This gives the protein CASSLGPGYRGIQYF.

This clone was detected once. The rearrangement links TRBV30 to TRBJ1-1; a possible D gene is TRBD1 (5 bases). The CDR3 contains 15 residues. The germline gives CDR1 GTSNPN, CDR2 SVGIG (reference sequence). Trimming removed 1 base at V and 7 bases at J, with 19 bases between. The CDR3 DNA follows: TGTGCCTGGAGTGCTGGGAGTCTCAGCGGGGGTGAAGCTTTCTTT. Translating gives CAWSAGSLSGGEAFF.

This clone appeared a single time. The V call is TRBV7-2, the J call TRBJ1-2; perhaps TRBD1 as D (6 bases). This CDR3 spans 15 amino acids. V lost 0 bases and J lost 7, with 15 bases in between. Germline V gene lookup returns CDR1 SGHTA and CDR2 FQGNSA. CDR3 sequence: CASSLAYKQGPGYTF. The DNA for the CDR3 is TGTGCCAGCAGCTTAGCGTATAAACAGGGTCCTGGCTACACCTTC.

The chain carries TRBV30 and TRBJ1-2, with a possible D match to TRBD1 (6 bases). V lost 1 base to trimming and J lost 4 bases, with 13 bases between them. The length of the CDR3 is 14 residues. CDR1 is GTSNPN and CDR2 is SVGIG in the germline V gene (reference sequence). The CDR3 DNA sequence: TGTGCCTGGAGTGGCGACAGGTGGGCCTATGGCTACACCTTC. It encodes CAWSGDRWAYGYTF.

This chain uses TRBV6-5 with TRBJ1-5; D uncertain. Germline assignment: CDR1 MNHEY and CDR2 SVGAGI. Deletions cut 7 bases from V and 3 bases from J, with 13 bases between. The CDR3 runs to 14 residues. The CDR3 region has the DNA TGTGCCAGCACAAGGGCGGGGATCAATCAGCCCCAGCATTTT. Translation: CASTRAGINQPQHF.

This clone was observed once. J is TRBJ2-7 and V is TRBV3-1 (or the pseudogene TRBV3-2); 9 bases line up with TRBD1. The CDR3 is 13 residues long. Germline CDR1 LGHDT, CDR2 YNNKEL (reference sequence). Germline trimming cut 5 bases from V and 4 bases from J; bases unmatched to any gene: 3. The CDR3 DNA reads TGTGCCAGCAGCGAGGGACAGGGTTACGAGCAGTACTTC. It is translated as CASSEGQGYEQYF.

The rearrangement links TRBV14 to TRBJ2-3, with 10 bases that match TRBD2. Germline CDR1 is SGHDN and CDR2 is FVKESK. The length of the CDR3 is 17 residues. The V segment lost 0 bases and the J segment 1 base; nucleotides outside the gene matches: 4. CDR3 sequence reads: CASSQDSGTSGTDTQYF. CDR3 nucleotides: TGTGCCAGCAGCCAAGATTCGGGGACTAGCGGCACAGATACGCAGTATTTT.

The J gene is TRBJ2-1, the V gene TRBV4-1, with TRBD2 matching 15 bases. Germline V gene data show CDR1 as MGHRA and CDR2 as YSYEKL. This CDR3 is built from 17 residues. V gave up 1 base and J gave up 9 bases; unmatched junction bases: 7. The CDR3 DNA follows: TGCGCCAGCAGCCAAGCCTTGAGGACTAGCGGGGGGGGTGAGCAGTTCTTC. It specifies CASSQALRTSGGGEQFF.

This clone has just a few counts. The rearrangement joins TRBV5-6 to TRBJ2-1, with 8 bases fitting TRBD1. Germline loops: CDR1 SGHDT, CDR2 YYEEEE. The J segment lost 7 bases and the V segment lost 0 bases, leaving 6 bases of the junction unmatched. The CDR3 length is 15 residues. CDR3 protein: CASSLEDRELNEQFF. The DNA of the CDR3 is TGTGCCAGCAGCTTGGAGGACAGGGAATTGAATGAGCAGTTCTTC.

The chain employs TRBV19 and TRBJ2-2; no definite D call. Germline V gene data show CDR1 as LNHDA and CDR2 as SQIVND (reference sequence). The CDR3 length is 13 residues. Deletions cut 2 bases from V and 6 bases from J, with 7 bases between. The CDR3 DNA is TGTGCCAGTAGTATACTAGAAGCCGGGGAGCTGTTTTTT. Its protein product is CASSILEAGELFF.

V usage is TRBV18 and J usage is TRBJ2-7; 9 nucleotides match TRBD1. V dropped 3 bases and J dropped 4; count of bases not matched to a gene: 7. Germline V CDR1 and CDR2: KGHSH, LQKENI. The CDR3 has 15 amino acids. This CDR3 reads CASSPDETGGYEQYF. The CDR3, as DNA: TGTGCCAGCTCACCCGATGAGACAGGGGGATACGAGCAGTACTTC. The variable domain in full, completed from reference TRBV18 and TRBJ2-7, reads NAGVMQNPRHLVRRRGQEARLRCSPMKGHSHVYWYRQLPEEGLKFMVYLQKENIIDESGMPKERFSAEFPKEGPSILRIQQVVRGDSAAYFCASSPDETGGYEQYFGPGTRLTVT.

The V call is TRBV6-2 or TRBV6-3, the J call TRBJ1-1; D not certain. There are 18 residues in the CDR3. Looked up from germline, CDR1 is MNHEY and CDR2 is SVGEGT. V lost 4 bases and J 1 base, leaving 22 bases between the germline ends. The CDR3 loop is CASSWVRAAGRRNTEAFF. In DNA form, the CDR3 reads TGTGCCAGCAGTTGGGTAAGGGCCGCGGGCCGGAGGAACACTGAAGCTTTCTTT.

V usage is TRBV4-1 and J usage is TRBJ2-2; 8 bases are a match to TRBD2. CDR1 and CDR2 (germline): MGHRA, YSYEKL. The trim removed 2 bases at V and 5 bases at J, leaving 7 bases unmatched. The CDR3 has 16 residues. CDR3: CASSQSGGARTGELFF. In DNA form, the CDR3 reads TGCGCCAGCAGCCAATCGGGGGGGGCTCGGACCGGGGAGCTGTTTTTT.

This CDR3 reads CASSLSIRGYTF. In DNA, the CDR3 is TGTGCCAGCAGCTTATCAATCAGGGGCTACACCTTC. V and J are TRBV7-8 and TRBJ1-2; D is undetermined. CDR1 SGHVS and CDR2 FQNEAQ come from the germline V gene. This CDR3 has 12 residues. Trimming stripped 2 bases from V and 8 bases from J, with 9 bases between.

CDR3 nucleotides: TGTGCCAGCAGCCGTACAGTAACCGGGGAGCTGTTTTTT. It codes for CASSRTVTGELFF. The J gene is TRBJ2-2, the V gene TRBV6-5; D is uncertain. The CDR3 loop spans 13 amino acids. V shed 6 bases and J shed 5 bases, with 10 bases lying between them. Germline V gives CDR1 MNHEY, CDR2 SVGAGI.